The sequence of this T cell receptor (beta chain) was determined in a study of CD8 T cells in Susac syndrome. Germline CDR1 and CDR2: MNHNS and SASEGT. After removal of 7 bases from V and 6 bases from J, the junction contained 15 bases not matched to a gene. The CDR3 is 16 amino acids. The RNA, roughly 0.45 to 1 ug, was put through reverse transcription using random hexamers. Via MiXCR, TCRdb re-called the immunoSEQ multiplex PCR reads, giving one row per CDR3 protein. The table includes about 430,000 distinct CDR3 sequences, roughly 85% detected once. In contrast to the negatively isolated CD8+ and CD4+ T cells, TEMRA cells were FACS-enriched.

Sequencing used CD8+ T cells from PBMCs. The clonotype comes from a human donor with multiple sclerosis. The chain is built from TRBV6-1 and TRBJ1-5; 7 positions match TRBD1. CDR3 residues: CASTEWTGDGGQPQHF. In DNA form, the CDR3 reads TGTGCCAGCACCGAGTGGACAGGTGACGGAGGTCAGCCCCAGCATTTT.